One and the same sample provided the 32 T cell receptor beta chains below, sequenced in a study of T cells in Graves' hyperthyroidism and ophthalmopathy. Amplified regions were TCR beta CDR3 sequences from RNA transcripts. The TCR CDR3 first-round RT-PCR relied on the HTBI primer set. TCRdb re-called the multiplex PCR reads through MiXCR, storing one row per CDR3 protein. The sample includes 300,000 to 500,000 distinct CDR3 sequences, 15% of them seen just once. What was sequenced was blood. All receptors come from a woman in her 30s with Graves' hyperthyroidism.

This clonotype was observed many times. The V call is TRBV24-1, the J call TRBJ1-1; D gene ambiguous. Trimming pared 10 bases from V and 1 base from J, leaving 12 bases between. The CDR3 totals 13 residues. Germline V CDR1 and CDR2: KGHDR, SFDVKD. CDR3 sequence (DNA): TGTGCCACGGTTTCTCGGGAGAACACTGAAGCTTTCTTT. Protein: CATVSRENTEAFF.

This clonotype was seen more than once but under ten times. This chain links TRBV7-9 with TRBJ2-7; 8 nucleotides align to TRBD1. This CDR3 is built from 17 residues. The J segment lost 0 bases and the V segment lost 4 bases, leaving 11 bases of the junction unmatched. CDR1 SEHNR and CDR2 FQNEAQ come from the germline V gene (reference sequence). CDR3 coding DNA: TGTGCCAGCAGCTCAAGCTTGCGGACAGGGAGCTCCTACGAGCAGTACTTC. Translated, it gives CASSSSLRTGSSYEQYF.

In its sample, this clonotype was seen many times. The limits of the CDR3 on the DNA are not certain, so only TCRdb's listed CDR3 is given. V gene TRBV28 combines with J gene TRBJ1-1; the table's D call, TRBD1, was not checked against the DNA. The CDR3 has 15 amino acids, counting both end residues. From germline, CDR1 is MDHEN and CDR2 SYDVKM. CDR3 protein: CASSFGPGTNTEAFF.

In this sample, this clonotype turned up many times. The chain has TRBV3-1 and TRBJ2-5, with 8 positions matching TRBD1. V was pared by 1 base and J by 5 bases, with 3 bases of the junction left unmatched. Germline loops: CDR1 LGHDT, CDR2 YNNKEL (reference sequence). This CDR3 region has 14 residues. The CDR3 is CASSQVQGAETQYF. DNA for the CDR3: TGTGCCAGCAGCCAAGTTCAGGGGGCCGAGACCCAGTACTTC.

This clonotype was recorded many times. The chain employs TRBV6-1 and TRBJ1-5; the D is unclear. Looked up from germline, CDR1 is MNHNS and CDR2 is SASEGT. V was pared by 5 bases and J by 7 bases, with 21 bases between. The CDR3 runs 16 residues. The CDR3 spells CASSSNSGIAVQPQHF. DNA of the CDR3: TGTGCCAGCAGTTCCAATTCGGGTATCGCGGTCCAGCCCCAGCATTTT.

The rearrangement joins TRBV11-2 to TRBJ1-1; D may be TRBD1 (6 bases). V lost 2 bases and J 3 bases, leaving 19 bases between the germline ends. From germline, CDR1 is SGHAT and CDR2 FQNNGV. The CDR3 length is 17 residues. The DNA of the CDR3 is TGTGCCAGCAGCTTAAGTTATCGGGGGGGCGGGTACACTGAAGCTTTCTTT. Translated: CASSLSYRGGGYTEAFF.

In this sample, this clonotype turned up many times. The chain employs TRBV4-1 and TRBJ2-2; perhaps D is TRBD1 or TRBD2 (5 bases each). Per the germline V gene, CDR1 is MGHRA and CDR2 is YSYEKL. The CDR3 sequence is 16 residues long. Trimming removed 3 bases from V and 4 bases from J, with 15 bases in between. The CDR3 region has the DNA TGCGCCAGCAGCCAGTTTCCTGGGGCGGGCACCGGGGAGCTGTTTTTT. It codes for CASSQFPGAGTGELFF.

This clonotype was seen many times. This rearrangement joins TRBV18 to TRBJ1-1, with D possibly TRBD1 on 5 matching bases. V gave up 3 bases and J gave up 4 bases, with 15 bases separating them. Looked up from germline, CDR1 is KGHSH and CDR2 is LQKENI. This CDR3 contains 15 residues. The CDR3 loop reads CASSPNSDSGTEAFF. The CDR3 DNA is TGTGCCAGCTCACCTAACAGCGACAGCGGCACTGAAGCTTTCTTT.

At least ten counts were recorded for this clonotype. The chain couples TRBV6-1 to TRBJ2-5, with 7 bases aligning to TRBD1. The germline V gene has CDR1 MNHNS and CDR2 SASEGT. The V segment lost 3 bases and the J segment 5 bases; nucleotides outside the gene matches: 9. CDR3 length: 15 amino acids. The CDR3 is CASSEWTGPRETQYF. The CDR3 DNA sequence: TGTGCCAGCAGTGAGTGGACAGGACCTAGGGAGACCCAGTACTTC.

As regards this clonotype: The junction differs from germline at one of its ends, possibly a read error. The chain employs TRBV24-1 and TRBJ2-3, with TRBD2 matching over 7 bases. The germline gives CDR1 KGHDR, CDR2 SFDVKD. CDR3 size: 16 residues. CDR3 in amino acids: CATSDIGGKGADTRYF. Written as DNA, the CDR3 is TGTGCCACCAGTGATATCGGGGGGAAAGGGGCAGATACGCGGTATTTT.

The gene calls are TRBV6-1 and TRBJ2-3; 7 bases are shared with TRBD2. The length of the CDR3 is 16 residues. Germline loops: CDR1 MNHNS, CDR2 SASEGT. Trimming took 1 base from V and 2 from J; bases not matched to a gene: 6. CDR3 sequence (DNA): TGTGCCAGCAGTGAAGGAGCTAGCGGAGACACAGATACGCAGTATTTT. Translation: CASSEGASGDTDTQYF.

This clonotype was detected only a few times. This chain connects TRBV4-1 to TRBJ1-6; possible D gene TRBD1, 6 bases. This CDR3 region has 17 residues. The V and J ends lost 1 base and 7 bases respectively, with 17 bases between them. Per the germline V gene, CDR1 is MGHRA and CDR2 is YSYEKL. The CDR3 nucleotides read TGCGCCAGCAGCCAAGCCACAGGGTACGGTTTGAATTCACCCCTCCACTTT. Translated: CASSQATGYGLNSPLHF.

This clonotype was observed at least ten times. A read error may account for a junction end that differs from germline. This chain joins TRBV5-1 and TRBJ1-1, with a possible D match to TRBD1 (5 bases). The CDR3 spans 13 residues. Germline V gene sequence: CDR1 SGHRS, CDR2 YFSETQ. The CDR3 reads CASSLGANTEAFF. CDR3 DNA sequence: TGTGCCAGCAGTCTCGGGGCGAACACTGAAGCTTTCTTT.

This clonotype was observed a handful of times. This chain connects TRBV20-1 to TRBJ2-2; D may be TRBD2 (6 bases). The CDR3 has 15 residues. Germline-derived CDR1 and CDR2 are DFQATT and SNEGSKA (reference sequence). With 3 bases removed from V and 4 bases from J, the gap between germline ends came to 15 bases. Here the CDR3 DNA reads TGCAGTGCTAGCGAGGGCGGCGGGGTCACCGGGGAGCTGTTTTTT. Its translation: CSASEGGGVTGELFF.

This clonotype was counted at least ten times. J is TRBJ2-3 and V is TRBV7-3, with 8 nucleotides matching TRBD2. Per the germline V gene, CDR1 is SGHTA and CDR2 is FQGTGA. This CDR3 is 18 amino acids long. After removal of 0 bases from V and 4 bases from J, the junction contained 12 bases not matched to a gene. The CDR3 DNA sequence: TGTGCCAGCAGCTTAACGGGCCGGGGGGGTAGCAGGCCAGATACGCAGTATTTT. It encodes CASSLTGRGGSRPDTQYF. The full variable domain, its missing parts supplied by reference TRBV7-3 and TRBJ2-3, is GAGVSQTPSNKVTEKGKYVELRCDPISGHTALYWYRQSLGQGPEFLIYFQGTGAADDSGLPNDRFFAVRPEGSVSTLKIQRTERGDSAVYLCASSLTGRGGSRPDTQYFGPGTRLTVL.

A word on this clonotype: This sequence may be a read error, since a much larger clone differs from it by one base. The CDR3 ends on some other residue instead of the conserved phenylalanine or tryptophan, so this is likely a read error. The rearrangement uses TRBV27 and TRBJ1-2; D unclear. Germline-derived CDR1 and CDR2 are MNHEY and SMNVEV (reference sequence). The CDR3 runs 11 residues. Trimming left V 6 bases short and J 2 bases short, with 4 bases between. In DNA form, the CDR3 reads TGTGCCAGCAGGGACAACTATGGCTACACCTCC. This gives the protein CASRDNYGYTS.

The chain uses TRBV20-1 and TRBJ2-7; D might be TRBD2 (6 bases). Trimming took 0 bases from V and 2 from J, leaving 14 bases between them. CDR1 and CDR2 (germline): DFQATT, SNEGSKA (reference sequence). This CDR3 is 15 amino acids long. CDR3 residues: CSARDFRGITYEQYF. CDR3 nucleotide sequence: TGCAGTGCTAGAGATTTTCGCGGGATTACCTACGAGCAGTACTTC.

V gene TRBV10-3 combines with J gene TRBJ2-5; D is undetermined. Germline assignment: CDR1 ENHRY and CDR2 SYGVKD. The CDR3 is 13 amino acids. V was pared by 4 bases and J by 5 bases, with 11 bases between. The CDR3 reads CAISGQLSETQYF. CDR3 nucleotides: TGTGCCATCAGTGGACAATTATCGGAGACCCAGTACTTC.

The chain has TRBV29-1 and TRBJ1-1; D gene uncertain. The CDR3 has 13 residues. V was shortened by 5 bases and J by 1 base, with 11 bases between the two germline ends. Germline CDR1 and CDR2: SQVTM and ANQGSEA. In nucleotides, the CDR3 is TGCAGCGTTTCCTCCAGGAGGAACACTGAAGCTTTCTTT. It specifies CSVSSRRNTEAFF.

This clonotype came up many times. This chain uses TRBV28 with TRBJ1-1; 8 bases fit TRBD1. Germline V lookup: CDR1 MDHEN, CDR2 SYDVKM. The CDR3 spans 16 residues. J gave up 5 bases and V 7 bases, and 15 bases lay outside the gene matches. Here the CDR3 DNA reads TGTGCCAGCACCCGAGAAAGACCAGACAGGGGTACTGAAGCTTTCTTT. The encoded protein is CASTRERPDRGTEAFF.

Remarks on this clonotype: The junction departs from the called germline gene at one end, perhaps through a read error. V gene TRBV4-1 combines with J gene TRBJ2-1; 8 bases are a match to TRBD2. The germline V gene encodes CDR1 MGHRA and CDR2 YSYEKL. CDR3 length: 15 amino acids. The CDR3 DNA follows: TGCGCCAGCGGCCAAGCCAGCGGGAGCGTCTATGAGCAGTTCTTC. This encodes CASGQASGSVYEQFF.

The V and J genes are TRBV6-4 and TRBJ1-1, with D hard to call. The V end lost 5 bases, the J end lost 11 bases, and 12 bases lay between the germline ends. CDR3 length: 11 residues. The germline gives CDR1 MRHNA, CDR2 SNTAGT. As DNA, the CDR3 is TGTGCCAGCAGTCCGGGGATGGCGGCTTTCTTT. Amino acids: CASSPGMAAFF.

The rearrangement joins TRBV3-1 to TRBJ2-1, with 7 nucleotides matching TRBD2. The CDR3 is made up of 14 amino acids. Germline CDR1 is LGHDT and CDR2 is YNNKEL (reference sequence). After removal of 3 bases from V and 15 bases from J, the junction contained 14 bases not matched to a gene. CDR3 in amino acids: CASSHALEGGPSFF. As DNA, the CDR3 is TGTGCCAGCAGCCACGCTTTGGAGGGAGGGCCTTCGTTCTTC.

This clonotype was counted many times. This chain links TRBV7-2 with TRBJ1-5, with no clear D. Trimming took 3 bases from V and 4 from J, leaving 10 bases between them. The CDR3 runs 14 residues. Germline V gene sequence: CDR1 SGHTA, CDR2 FQGNSA. In DNA form, the CDR3 reads TGTGCCAGCAGCTTTATGAACGATAATCAGCCCCAGCATTTT. Its protein is CASSFMNDNQPQHF.

The chain employs TRBV6-1 and TRBJ1-1; D is uncertain. CDR1 MNHNS and CDR2 SASEGT come from the germline V gene. V was pared by 5 bases and J by 10 bases, with 11 bases between. The CDR3 has 11 residues. The CDR3 DNA is TGTGCCAGCAGTTACAAGGGTACAGCTTTCTTT. It encodes CASSYKGTAFF.

This clonotype appeared many times. CDR3 nucleotides: TGTGCCAGCAAGTCGCAGGGGGACTACGAGCAGTACTTC. Residues: CASKSQGDYEQYF. The J gene is TRBJ2-7, the V gene TRBV27; 7 bases are shared with TRBD1. This CDR3 region has 13 residues. Germline CDR1 is MNHEY and CDR2 is SMNVEV (reference sequence). With V trimmed by 7 bases and J by 3 bases, 6 bases remained unmatched.

This clonotype occurred many times. The chain carries TRBV7-2 and TRBJ2-1; TRBD2 matches 9 bases. CDR1 SGHTA and CDR2 FQGNSA come from the germline V gene. The ends lost 5 bases at V and 10 bases at J; junction bases unmatched: 3. This CDR3 comprises 12 residues. The CDR3 reads CASSRGGGEQFF. The CDR3 nucleotides are TGTGCCAGCAGCCGCGGGGGGGGGGAGCAGTTCTTC.

This clonotype was counted between two and nine times. V and J are TRBV29-1 and TRBJ1-2, with no clear D. Germline V gene lookup returns CDR1 SQVTM and CDR2 ANQGSEA. The germline V and J ends were trimmed by 3 bases and 6 bases, with 8 bases remaining between them. The CDR3 spans 11 residues. CDR3 bases: TGCAGCGTTGATGCCTTTGATGGCTACACCTTC. Translated: CSVDAFDGYTF.

The chain employs TRBV28 and TRBJ2-7; D unclear. The CDR3 runs to 13 residues. Germline V gene data show CDR1 as MDHEN and CDR2 as SYDVKM. The V end was cut by 2 bases, the J end by 5 bases, with 10 bases between. CDR3 sequence (DNA): TGTGCCAGCAGTTTAGCACCGATAAACGAGCAGTACTTC. This translates into CASSLAPINEQYF.

The chain has TRBV5-1 and TRBJ2-3; D not resolved. There are 13 residues in the CDR3. From germline, CDR1 is SGHRS and CDR2 YFSETQ. V was shortened by 7 bases and J by 2 bases, with 11 bases between the two germline ends. DNA of the CDR3: TGCGCCAGCCTTGCTGACAACACAGATACGCAGTATTTT. It encodes CASLADNTDTQYF.

This clonotype came up many times. The chain carries TRBV10-3 and TRBJ1-1; D remains ambiguous. The CDR3 spans 15 residues. Trimming cost V 0 bases and J 2 bases, with 10 bases left between them. Germline V gene sequence: CDR1 ENHRY, CDR2 SYGVKD. The CDR3 sequence is CAISESRGSNTEAFF. The CDR3, as DNA: TGTGCCATCAGTGAGTCCCGGGGTTCTAACACTGAAGCTTTCTTT.

Comments on this clonotype: A read error may be the cause here, since a much bigger clone is one base away. The rearrangement uses TRBV7-8 and TRBJ2-3; 10 positions match TRBD2. Germline assignment: CDR1 SGHVS and CDR2 FQNEAQ. There are 16 residues in the CDR3. For the CDR3, the DNA is TGTGCCAGCGGCTTATCTCCTAGCGGGAGTACAGATACGCAGTATTTT. This translates into CASGLSPSGSTDTQYF. Full variable domain (outside the CDR3, taken from reference TRBV7-8 and TRBJ2-3): GAGVSQSPRYKVAKRGQDVALRCDPISGHVSLFWYQQALGQGPEFLTYFQNEAQLDKSGLPSDRFFAERPEGSVSTLKIQRTQQEDSAVYLCASGLSPSGSTDTQYFGPGTRLTVL.